A single sample is the source of the 3 T cell receptor beta chains below, sequenced in a study of T cell changes during pregnancy in multiple sclerosis. The table came from immunoSEQ multiplex PCR; TCRdb's copy has only in-frame clones and leaves some out. Of approximately 70,000 clones listed, about nine tenths are singletons. The sequenced sample was peripheral blood, obtained in the second trimester of pregnancy. Every receptor here comes from a female donor with multiple sclerosis, enrolled in a pregnancy study.

V is TRBV7-2 and J is TRBJ1-6; 7 positions agree with TRBD1. With 4 bases clipped from V and 8 bases from J, the junction kept 5 bases outside the gene matches. The germline V gene has CDR1 SGHTA and CDR2 FQGNSA. This CDR3 is built from 14 residues. CDR3 sequence (DNA): TGTGCCAGCAGCTCCCGGGACAGCTATTCACCCCTCCACTTT. This encodes CASSSRDSYSPLHF.

This sequence joins TRBV5-6 and TRBJ2-1; 7 bases agree with TRBD1. This CDR3 spans 12 amino acids. The germline V gene encodes CDR1 SGHDT and CDR2 YYEEEE. The V segment lost 3 bases and the J segment 12 bases; nucleotides outside the gene matches: 6. CDR3 loop: CASSSQGVGQFF. The CDR3 DNA reads TGTGCCAGCAGCTCCCAGGGGGTCGGGCAGTTCTTC.

The chain combines TRBV28 with TRBJ2-2; TRBD1 might be the D (6 bases). The CDR3 totals 13 residues. Trimming left V 6 bases short and J 6 bases short, with 11 bases between. CDR1 and CDR2 from the germline V gene are MDHEN and SYDVKM. The CDR3 sequence is CASSLNRAGELFF. The CDR3 bases are TGTGCCAGCAGCTTAAACAGGGCCGGGGAGCTGTTTTTT.